Listed here are 20 T cell receptor beta chains from one sample, sequenced in a study of T-cell reconstitution after alpha-beta-depleted transplantation in children. Unique molecular identifiers were built into the TCRbeta library. TCRdb re-analysed the PCR reads in MiXCR, keeping a single row per CDR3 protein. The table lists 250,000 to 300,000 distinct CDR3 sequences, roughly 8.2% of them singletons. Study results and caveats: Hyperexpanded clones declined; after one year, newly produced T cells mostly supplied diversity.

What these receptors recognize is not known. The source was peripheral blood, collected 360 days after TCRalphabeta/CD19-depleted stem cell transplant. All receptors derive from a female patient between 2 and 15 years old who had a stem cell transplant for Fanconi anemia, so the T cells may come from the graft donor.

This clonotype was recorded many times. This chain joins TRBV14 and TRBJ2-1, with a tentative D call TRBD2 (5 bases). The V and J ends lost 2 bases and 12 bases respectively, with 14 bases between them. Germline V gene lookup returns CDR1 SGHDN and CDR2 FVKESK. The CDR3 is 13 residues long. CDR3 coding DNA: TGTGCCAGCAGCCAACTCTCCGGAAGCGGGCAGTTCTTC. It specifies CASSQLSGSGQFF.

This chain connects TRBV5-1 to TRBJ1-3; D not resolved. CDR1 is SGHRS and CDR2 is YFSETQ in the germline V gene. Deletions cut 0 bases from V and 0 bases from J, with 7 bases between. The length of the CDR3 is 15 residues. The CDR3: CASSLVGSSGNTIYF. For the CDR3, the DNA is TGCGCCAGCAGCTTGGTGGGGAGCTCTGGAAACACCATATATTTT.

This clonotype was observed at least ten times. The chain joins TRBV20-1 to TRBJ2-1; D possibly corresponds to TRBD2 (6 bases). CDR1 DFQATT and CDR2 SNEGSKA come from the germline V gene (reference sequence). The CDR3 is 13 amino acids. The V end lost 7 bases, the J end lost 1 base, and 11 bases lay between the germline ends. Here the CDR3 reads CSGKRGSYNEQFF. The CDR3 DNA is TGCAGTGGTAAACGGGGGTCCTACAATGAGCAGTTCTTC.

This clonotype was seen a few times. The chain recombines TRBV7-3 with TRBJ1-1; 7 bases line up with TRBD1. The ends lost 6 bases at V and 4 bases at J; junction bases unmatched: 8. This CDR3 spans 14 amino acids. Germline-derived CDR1 and CDR2 are SGHTA and FQGTGA. DNA for the CDR3: TGTGCCAGCAGTCCGACAGGGCTCGTCACTGAAGCTTTCTTT. Translated, it gives CASSPTGLVTEAFF. Drawing the rest from reference TRBV7-3 and TRBJ1-1, the complete variable domain is GAGVSQTPSNKVTEKGKYVELRCDPISGHTALYWYRQSLGQGPEFLIYFQGTGAADDSGLPNDRFFAVRPEGSVSTLKIQRTERGDSAVYLCASSPTGLVTEAFFGQGTRLTVV.

The V gene is TRBV12-3 or TRBV12-4, the J gene TRBJ1-1; tentative D call: TRBD1 (5 bases). CDR3 length: 14 residues. The V gene lost 3 bases and the J gene lost 6 bases, with 14 bases spanning the gap. The chain's CDR3 is CASSFFGEGPEAFF. DNA for the CDR3: TGTGCCAGCAGTTTTTTTGGGGAGGGGCCTGAAGCTTTCTTT.

This clonotype was observed a handful of times. V gene TRBV15 combines with J gene TRBJ1-5; 9 bases match TRBD1. Germline V gene lookup returns CDR1 LNHNV and CDR2 YYDKDF (reference sequence). Trimming took 5 bases from V and 7 from J; bases not matched to a gene: 6. The CDR3 extends over 14 amino acids. CDR3 residues: CATSQTGGAQPQHF. The CDR3, as DNA: TGTGCCACCAGCCAAACAGGGGGCGCCCAGCCCCAGCATTTT.

Ten or more counts support this clonotype. The gene calls are TRBV6-5 and TRBJ1-5; tentatively, D is TRBD1 (5 bases). This CDR3 has 15 amino acids. Trimming removed 5 bases from V and 2 bases from J, with 13 bases in between. The germline CDR1 and CDR2 sequences are MNHEY and SVGAGI. CDR3 sequence reads: CASSPAGRGNQPQHF. CDR3 in DNA: TGTGCCAGCAGTCCTGCAGGGAGGGGCAATCAGCCCCAGCATTTT.

This clonotype was detected ten times or more. J is TRBJ2-1 and V is TRBV24-1, with 7 bases matching TRBD1. Per the germline V gene, CDR1 is KGHDR and CDR2 is SFDVKD. Unmatched junction bases numbered 8, after V lost 2 bases and J lost 5 bases. CDR3 size: 16 residues. The DNA of the CDR3 is TGTGCCACCAGTGATTCCCGACAGGGAAGGAACAATGAGCAGTTCTTC. Residues: CATSDSRQGRNNEQFF.

In this sample, this clonotype turned up many times. The chain recombines TRBV12-3 or TRBV12-4 with TRBJ2-7; D is perhaps TRBD1 (6 bases). Trimming took 3 bases from V and 3 from J, leaving 12 bases between them. The CDR3 has 14 residues. The CDR3 is CASSLGTRIYEQYF. The DNA of the CDR3 is TGTGCCAGCAGTTTGGGGACACGTATCTACGAGCAGTACTTC.

This clonotype was picked up a small number of times. The chain uses TRBV9 and TRBJ2-5, with 8 bases fitting TRBD2. The length of the CDR3 is 14 residues. V shed 1 base and J 4 bases; nucleotides not matched to a gene: 3. Germline V CDR1 and CDR2: SGDLS, YYNGEE. The CDR3 bases are TGTGCCAGCAGCGTACGTACTAGCGGAGAGACCCAGTACTTC. Translating gives CASSVRTSGETQYF.

The table lists this clonotype with many counts. The rearrangement uses TRBV24-1 and TRBJ2-1, with D unresolved. Germline lookup yields CDR1 KGHDR and CDR2 SFDVKD. V was pared by 7 bases and J by 4 bases, with 10 bases between. CDR3 size: 13 residues. CDR3 region: CATSSYTYNEQFF. CDR3 coding DNA: TGTGCCACCAGCTCTTACACGTACAATGAGCAGTTCTTC.

This clonotype was picked up a small number of times. This chain connects TRBV6-5 to TRBJ1-4; D is unclear. CDR1 is MNHEY and CDR2 is SVGAGI in the germline V gene. This CDR3 spans 13 amino acids. Trimming removed 0 bases at V and 8 bases at J, with 7 bases between. CDR3 residues: CASSYSKGEKLFF. CDR3 sequence (DNA): TGTGCCAGCAGTTACTCGAAAGGAGAAAAACTGTTTTTT.

The chain links TRBV6-5 to TRBJ1-6; possibly TRBD1 for D (6 bases). The V gene lost 0 bases and the J gene lost 7 bases, with 22 bases spanning the gap. Germline lookup yields CDR1 MNHEY and CDR2 SVGAGI. The CDR3 consists of 19 residues. CDR3 sequence (DNA): TGTGCCAGCAGTTACTCGAGGACAGCCCTCTCAATCTCGAATTCACCCCTCCACTTT. It specifies CASSYSRTALSISNSPLHF.

The chain is built from TRBV2 and TRBJ1-1; D ambiguous. Germline V CDR1 and CDR2: SNHLY, FYNNEI. CDR3 length equals 13 residues. V was clipped by 3 bases and J by 4 bases, with 9 bases between them. CDR3 in amino acids: CASSDRGGTEAFF. The CDR3 nucleotides read TGTGCCAGCAGTGATCGGGGAGGCACTGAAGCTTTCTTT.

This chain joins TRBV2 and TRBJ2-2; 8 bases match TRBD1. The CDR3 covers 18 residues. Germline assignment: CDR1 SNHLY and CDR2 FYNNEI. V was pared by 11 bases and J by 6 bases, with 23 bases of the junction left unmatched. The CDR3 sequence is CAFTTQVTGGLVAGELFF. The CDR3 DNA sequence: TGTGCCTTCACTACTCAAGTTACAGGGGGTTTAGTCGCCGGGGAGCTGTTTTTT.

This clonotype has at least ten counts. This chain connects TRBV7-2 to TRBJ2-1, with 7 bases identical to TRBD1. The V gene end was trimmed by 3 bases and the J gene end by 3 bases; junction bases not matched to a gene: 11. This CDR3 is 17 amino acids long. Germline V gene data show CDR1 as SGHTA and CDR2 as FQGNSA. The CDR3 DNA reads TGTGCCAGCAGCTTTCCCAGGGACAGAGCCTACTACAATGAGCAGTTCTTC. Amino acids: CASSFPRDRAYYNEQFF.

The rearrangement joins TRBV30 to TRBJ2-7, with D perhaps matching TRBD2 (6 bases). V lost 0 bases, J lost 4 bases, and 10 bases lay in between. Looked up from germline, CDR1 is GTSNPN and CDR2 is SVGIG (reference sequence). The CDR3 totals 13 residues. CDR3 protein: CAWSVSGLYEQYF. CDR3 DNA sequence: TGTGCCTGGAGTGTATCGGGACTGTACGAGCAGTACTTC.

The sample holds many counts of this clonotype. J is TRBJ2-3 and V is TRBV24-1; D ambiguous. V lost 1 base and J lost 5, with 6 bases in between. The germline V gene has CDR1 KGHDR and CDR2 SFDVKD. There are 13 residues in the CDR3. The CDR3 sequence is CATSDFEVDTQYF. As DNA, the CDR3 is TGTGCCACCAGTGATTTTGAGGTAGATACGCAGTATTTT.

The chain uses TRBV20-1 and TRBJ2-7; D is possibly TRBD1 or TRBD2 (5 bases each). The CDR3 spans 13 residues. The germline V gene encodes CDR1 DFQATT and CDR2 SNEGSKA (reference sequence). V shed 2 bases and J shed 4 bases, with 12 bases lying between them. The CDR3 here is CSARKGTEYEQYF. CDR3 nucleotide sequence: TGCAGTGCTAGAAAGGGGACGGAATACGAGCAGTACTTC.

This clonotype was counted many times. The chain recombines TRBV27 with TRBJ2-1; 8 nucleotides agree with TRBD2. The CDR3 sequence is 16 residues long. V shed 8 bases and J 5 bases; nucleotides not matched to a gene: 14. Germline V gives CDR1 MNHEY, CDR2 SMNVEV (reference sequence). The CDR3 sequence: CASLPPGGAGDNEQFF. The CDR3 DNA reads as TGTGCCAGCTTACCCCCTGGGGGAGCGGGGGACAATGAGCAGTTCTTC.